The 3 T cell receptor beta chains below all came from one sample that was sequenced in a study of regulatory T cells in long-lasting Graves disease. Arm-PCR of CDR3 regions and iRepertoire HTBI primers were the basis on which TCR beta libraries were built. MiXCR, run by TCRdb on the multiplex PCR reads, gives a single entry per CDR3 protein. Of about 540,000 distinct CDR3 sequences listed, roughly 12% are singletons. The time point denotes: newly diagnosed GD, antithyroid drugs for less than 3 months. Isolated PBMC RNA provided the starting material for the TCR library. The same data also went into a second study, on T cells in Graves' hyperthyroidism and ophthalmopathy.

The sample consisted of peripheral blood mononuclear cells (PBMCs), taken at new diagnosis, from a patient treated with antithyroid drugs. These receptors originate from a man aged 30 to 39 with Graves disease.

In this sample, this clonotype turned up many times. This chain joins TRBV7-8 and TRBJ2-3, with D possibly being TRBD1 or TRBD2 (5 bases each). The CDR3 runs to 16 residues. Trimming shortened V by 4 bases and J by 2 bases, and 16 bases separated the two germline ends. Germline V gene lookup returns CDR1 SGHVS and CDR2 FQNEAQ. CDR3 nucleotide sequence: TGTGCCAGCAGCTCACCAGGGACCTCACTCACAGATACGCAGTATTTT. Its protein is CASSSPGTSLTDTQYF.

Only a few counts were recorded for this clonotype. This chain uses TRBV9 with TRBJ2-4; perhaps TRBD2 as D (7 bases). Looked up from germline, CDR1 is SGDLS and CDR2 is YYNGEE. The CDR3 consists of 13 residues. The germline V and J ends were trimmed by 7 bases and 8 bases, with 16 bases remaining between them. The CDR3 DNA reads TGTGCCAGCGGGAGGGACATTATGGACATTCAGTACTTC. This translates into CASGRDIMDIQYF. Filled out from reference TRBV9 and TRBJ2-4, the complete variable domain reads DSGVTQTPKHLITATGQRVTLRCSPRSGDLSVYWYQQSLDQGLQFLIQYYNGEERAKGNILERFSAQQFPDLHSELNLSSLELGDSALYFCASGRDIMDIQYFGAGTRLSVL.

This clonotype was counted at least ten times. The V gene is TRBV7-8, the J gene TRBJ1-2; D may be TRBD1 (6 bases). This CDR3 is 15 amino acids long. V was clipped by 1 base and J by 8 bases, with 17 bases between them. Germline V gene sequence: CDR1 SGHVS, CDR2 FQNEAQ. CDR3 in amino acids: CASSLEGRGPGGYTF. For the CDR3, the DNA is TGTGCCAGCAGCTTAGAGGGCAGGGGCCCGGGAGGCTACACCTTC.